These 15 T cell receptor beta chains were all obtained from the same sample, sequenced in a study of T cell changes during pregnancy in multiple sclerosis. Libraries were prepared by immunoSEQ multiplex PCR; TCRdb keeps only in-frame clonotypes and omits some of them. Among nearly 40,000 clones listed, 92% were seen once. The sample was CD4+ T cells from peripheral blood mononuclear cells, taken in the third trimester of pregnancy. The receptors come from a female donor with multiple sclerosis, enrolled in a pregnancy study.

CDR3 residues: CASSRGQGAYNEQFF. Written as DNA, the CDR3 is TGTGCCAGCAGTAGGGGACAGGGGGCCTACAATGAGCAGTTCTTC. The chain carries TRBV6-5 and TRBJ2-1, with 11 bases that match TRBD1. V shed 5 bases, J shed 2 bases, and the junction held 2 bases outside the gene matches. The germline CDR1 and CDR2 sequences are MNHEY and SVGAGI. The CDR3 consists of 15 residues.

This chain connects TRBV27 to TRBJ2-7; 9 nucleotides agree with TRBD2. Germline V gives CDR1 MNHEY, CDR2 SMNVEV (reference sequence). V shed 6 bases, J shed 2 bases, and the junction held 5 bases outside the gene matches. The CDR3 totals 14 residues. The CDR3 nucleotides read TGTGCCAGCAGCCCAGCGGGAGGTCCCTACGAGCAGTACTTC. Its protein product is CASSPAGGPYEQYF.

The V and J genes are TRBV27 and TRBJ2-2; TRBD2 is a possible D gene (5 bases). Per the germline V gene, CDR1 is MNHEY and CDR2 is SMNVEV (reference sequence). Trimming cost V 5 bases and J 4 bases, with 17 bases left between them. The CDR3 sequence is 16 residues long. CDR3 sequence reads: CASSPSRAGFTGELFF. The CDR3 bases are TGTGCCAGCAGTCCGAGTAGGGCGGGCTTCACCGGGGAGCTGTTTTTT.

The CDR3 sequence is CASTPPRYGGKGNTIYF. CDR3 in DNA: TGTGCCAGTACCCCCCCCCGATACGGGGGTAAAGGAAACACCATATATTTT. The chain joins TRBV19 to TRBJ1-3, with TRBD1 as a possible D gene (5 bases). The V and J ends lost 7 bases and 4 bases respectively, with 23 bases between them. From germline, CDR1 is LNHDA and CDR2 SQIVND (reference sequence). The CDR3 consists of 17 residues.

V gene TRBV6-1 combines with J gene TRBJ2-7; the D gene is possibly TRBD1 (6 bases). The CDR3 is 15 residues long. V gave up 3 bases and J gave up 7 bases, with 19 bases separating them. Germline V gene lookup returns CDR1 MNHNS and CDR2 SASEGT. CDR3 amino acids: CASSDYGQSSLEQYF. The CDR3 region has the DNA TGTGCCAGCAGTGACTACGGACAGTCGAGCTTAGAGCAGTACTTC.

The rearrangement uses TRBV4-1 and TRBJ2-1, with 7 bases aligning to TRBD2. With V trimmed by 1 base and J by 4 bases, 4 bases remained unmatched. The CDR3 extends over 15 amino acids. Germline-derived CDR1 and CDR2 are MGHRA and YSYEKL. The CDR3 sequence: CASSQGLAAYNEQFF. The DNA of the CDR3 is TGCGCCAGCAGCCAAGGACTAGCAGCTTACAATGAGCAGTTCTTC.

This sequence joins TRBV19 and TRBJ2-6; D is perhaps TRBD1 (6 bases). This CDR3 comprises 16 residues. Looked up from germline, CDR1 is LNHDA and CDR2 is SQIVND (reference sequence). V lost 3 bases to trimming and J lost 0 bases, with 9 bases between them. CDR3 loop: CASSIRTASGANVLTF. The CDR3, as DNA: TGTGCCAGTAGTATTCGGACAGCCTCTGGGGCCAACGTCCTGACTTTC.

The chain is built from TRBV14 and TRBJ2-7; possibly TRBD2 for D (6 bases). V was clipped by 7 bases and J by 0 bases, with 13 bases between them. The CDR3 is 14 residues long. Looked up from germline, CDR1 is SGHDN and CDR2 is FVKESK. The DNA for the CDR3 is TGTGCCAGCACACTCACGGGGGACTCCTACGAGCAGTACTTC. Its translation is CASTLTGDSYEQYF.

This sequence joins TRBV5-1 and TRBJ1-1, with no clear D. CDR3 length: 12 residues. Germline-derived CDR1 and CDR2 are SGHRS and YFSETQ. V was pared by 7 bases and J by 3 bases, with 10 bases between. The CDR3 spells CASRGDDTEAFF. The CDR3 coding sequence is TGCGCCAGCCGGGGTGATGACACTGAAGCTTTCTTT.

This clone was seen a single time. The gene calls are TRBV7-3 and TRBJ2-3; unclear D gene. Germline V gene data show CDR1 as SGHTA and CDR2 as FQGTGA. V was clipped by 3 bases and J by 2 bases, with 6 bases between them. The CDR3 loop spans 13 amino acids. For the CDR3, the DNA is TGTGCCAGCAGCTTTGAGAACACAGATACGCAGTATTTT. It specifies CASSFENTDTQYF.

This clone was seen just once. The chain links TRBV6-5 to TRBJ2-1, with 13 bases that match TRBD2. There are 15 residues in the CDR3. Germline values: CDR1 MNHEY, CDR2 SVGAGI. J gave up 8 bases and V 2 bases, and 3 bases lay outside the gene matches. The CDR3: CASSYGTSGNDEQFF. The DNA of the CDR3 is TGTGCCAGCAGTTACGGGACTAGCGGGAACGATGAGCAGTTCTTC.

This chain uses TRBV7-3 with TRBJ2-3; 15 bases align to TRBD2. The germline V gene encodes CDR1 SGHTA and CDR2 FQGTGA. J lost 1 base, V lost 3 bases, and 2 bases had no gene match. The CDR3 is 17 residues long. The CDR3 coding sequence is TGTGCCAGCAGCTTGGGACTAGCGGGAGGTGGCACAGATACGCAGTATTTT. Translating gives CASSLGLAGGGTDTQYF.

The chain has TRBV19 and TRBJ1-2; D gene ambiguous. Germline-derived CDR1 and CDR2 are LNHDA and SQIVND (reference sequence). V was clipped by 5 bases and J by 0 bases, with 10 bases between them. CDR3 length equals 14 residues. CDR3 DNA sequence: TGTGCCAGTAGTGCCCGAGCCGCTAACTATGGCTACACCTTC. It yields the protein CASSARAANYGYTF.

The chain links TRBV10-3 to TRBJ2-7, with 7 bases lining up with TRBD2. The trim removed 2 bases at V and 3 bases at J, leaving 10 bases unmatched. In germline, CDR1 is ENHRY, CDR2 SYGVKD. This CDR3 region has 16 residues. This CDR3 reads CAISEGILADYYEQYF. CDR3 DNA sequence: TGTGCCATCAGTGAGGGGATTCTAGCGGACTACTACGAGCAGTACTTC.

The V gene is TRBV27, the J gene TRBJ2-5, with D possibly being TRBD1 (6 bases). Per germline, CDR1 MNHEY and CDR2 SMNVEV (reference sequence). Trimming took off 5 bases at V and 8 bases at J, with 15 bases between the two ends. The CDR3 consists of 13 residues. The CDR3, as DNA: TGTGCCAGCAGTCCAGGGACAAGGTCTACCCAGTACTTC. Its translation: CASSPGTRSTQYF.